Listed below are T cell receptor beta chains from one sample, sequenced in a study of CD8 T cells in Susac syndrome. TCRdb re-called the immunoSEQ multiplex PCR reads with MiXCR, one entry per CDR3 protein. Of under 150,000 distinct CDR3 sequences listed, just under 95% were seen once; the top ten hold 0.14%. The sequenced sample consisted of CD4+ T cells from PBMCs. The origin of the receptors is a human donor with Susac syndrome. Both conserved end residues are part of each CDR3. The order of the fields is D gene, J gene, clone size, V gene, CDR3 protein, CDR3 DNA. D genes are given only for firm matches. Part of the rows lack a size; the others show once, few, many or a class for expanded clones.

d_gene: NA
j_gene: TRBJ1-6
abundance: NA
v_gene: TRBV2
CDR3aa: CASSNGQINSPLHF
CDR3nt: TGTGCCAGCAGTAACGGACAGATTAATTCACCCCTCCACTTT

d_gene: NA
j_gene: TRBJ2-3
abundance: NA
v_gene: TRBV27
CDR3aa: CASSLGRGDTQYF
CDR3nt: TGTGCCAGCAGTTTAGGGAGGGGGGATACGCAGTATTTT

d_gene: NA
j_gene: TRBJ2-1
abundance: NA
v_gene: TRBV6-4
CDR3aa: CASSLSAGTYNEQFF
CDR3nt: TGTGCCAGCAGTCTCTCAGCAGGGACCTACAATGAGCAGTTCTTC

d_gene: NA
j_gene: TRBJ2-6
abundance: NA
v_gene: TRBV15
CDR3aa: CATSPWPGQRSGANVLTF
CDR3nt: TGTGCCACCAGCCCCTGGCCGGGACAACGCTCTGGGGCCAACGTCCTGACTTTC

d_gene: NA
j_gene: TRBJ1-5
abundance: once
v_gene: TRBV19
CDR3aa: CASSGPPGAWPQHF
CDR3nt: TGTGCCAGTAGTGGCCCCCCGGGGGCATGGCCCCAGCATTTT

d_gene: TRBD1
j_gene: TRBJ1-2
abundance: once
v_gene: TRBV20-1
CDR3aa: CSVPRGGGGGRGYTF
CDR3nt: TGCAGTGTCCCGAGAGGAGGTGGAGGGGGCCGAGGCTACACCTTC

d_gene: TRBD1
j_gene: TRBJ1-5
abundance: NA
v_gene: TRBV12-3/TRBV12-4
CDR3aa: CASGTGQNQPQHF
CDR3nt: TGTGCCAGCGGGACAGGGCAAAATCAGCCCCAGCATTTT

d_gene: NA
j_gene: TRBJ2-1
abundance: NA
v_gene: TRBV5-6
CDR3aa: CASSHRGNEQFF
CDR3nt: TGTGCCAGCAGCCACCGGGGGAATGAGCAGTTCTTC

d_gene: NA
j_gene: TRBJ2-2
abundance: NA
v_gene: TRBV7-9
CDR3aa: CASSLGTDTGELFF
CDR3nt: TGTGCCAGCAGCTTAGGAACGGACACCGGGGAGCTGTTTTTT

d_gene: NA
j_gene: TRBJ1-2
abundance: NA
v_gene: TRBV20-1
CDR3aa: CSAIRISNYGYTF
CDR3nt: TGCAGTGCTATTCGGATCTCTAACTATGGCTACACCTTC

d_gene: NA
j_gene: TRBJ2-1
abundance: NA
v_gene: TRBV12-3/TRBV12-4
CDR3aa: CASSFWGEEAEQFF
CDR3nt: TGTGCCAGCAGTTTTTGGGGGGAAGAAGCTGAGCAGTTCTTC

d_gene: TRBD1
j_gene: TRBJ1-2
abundance: NA
v_gene: TRBV29-1
CDR3aa: CSVGWGGTGMTNYGYTF
CDR3nt: TGCAGCGTTGGATGGGGCGGGACAGGGATGACTAACTATGGCTACACCTTC

d_gene: TRBD2
j_gene: TRBJ2-1
abundance: NA
v_gene: TRBV5-4
CDR3aa: CASSLTSGRRNEQFF
CDR3nt: TGTGCCAGCAGCTTGACTAGCGGGAGACGAAATGAGCAGTTCTTC

d_gene: NA
j_gene: TRBJ1-6
abundance: NA
v_gene: TRBV2
CDR3aa: CASRRGNSPLHF
CDR3nt: TGTGCCAGCAGGAGGGGGAATTCACCCCTCCACTTT

d_gene: NA
j_gene: TRBJ1-1
abundance: NA
v_gene: TRBV11-3
CDR3aa: CASSWVSGGTEAFF
CDR3nt: TGTGCCAGCAGCTGGGTTAGCGGGGGCACTGAAGCTTTCTTT

d_gene: TRBD1
j_gene: TRBJ2-7
abundance: NA
v_gene: TRBV4-1
CDR3aa: CASSQGGTGGGREYF
CDR3nt: TGCGCCAGCAGCCAAGGAGGGACAGGGGGCGGAAGGGAATACTTC

d_gene: TRBD2
j_gene: TRBJ2-1
abundance: NA
v_gene: TRBV5-4
CDR3aa: CASSAGLAGGGFF
CDR3nt: TGTGCCAGCAGCGCGGGACTAGCGGGGGGAGGGTTCTTC

d_gene: NA
j_gene: TRBJ2-7
abundance: NA
v_gene: TRBV29-1
CDR3aa: CSVGPPYHREQYF
CDR3nt: TGCAGCGTTGGACCGCCTTACCACCGGGAGCAGTACTTC

d_gene: NA
j_gene: TRBJ2-2
abundance: few
v_gene: TRBV7-2
CDR3aa: CASSLINTGELFF
CDR3nt: TGTGCCAGCAGCCTGATTAACACCGGGGAGCTGTTTTTT

d_gene: NA
j_gene: TRBJ1-5
abundance: NA
v_gene: TRBV20-1
CDR3aa: CSASSARSEDQPQHF
CDR3nt: TGCAGTGCTAGTTCGGCCCGATCAGAAGATCAGCCCCAGCATTTT

d_gene: NA
j_gene: TRBJ1-4
abundance: NA
v_gene: TRBV12-5
CDR3aa: CASGQGDATNEKLFF
CDR3nt: TGTGCTAGTGGTCAAGGGGATGCAACTAATGAAAAACTGTTTTTT

d_gene: NA
j_gene: TRBJ2-7
abundance: NA
v_gene: TRBV28
CDR3aa: CASSGQSYRGEQYF
CDR3nt: TGTGCCAGCTCTGGACAGTCCTACCGGGGCGAGCAGTACTTC

d_gene: NA
j_gene: TRBJ2-5
abundance: NA
v_gene: TRBV29-1
CDR3aa: CSVPPRSVRETQYF
CDR3nt: TGCAGCGTTCCTCCGCGGAGCGTACGAGAGACCCAGTACTTC

d_gene: NA
j_gene: TRBJ1-2
abundance: NA
v_gene: TRBV3-1
CDR3aa: CASSQVQAGSNYGYTF
CDR3nt: TGTGCCAGCAGCCAAGTCCAGGCAGGGAGTAACTATGGCTACACCTTC

d_gene: TRBD1
j_gene: TRBJ2-7
abundance: NA
v_gene: TRBV7-9
CDR3aa: CASSSGQKNYEQYF
CDR3nt: TGTGCCAGCAGCTCGGGACAGAAAAATTACGAGCAGTACTTC

d_gene: TRBD1
j_gene: TRBJ1-3
abundance: NA
v_gene: TRBV30
CDR3aa: CAWSPRDRGFSGNTIYF
CDR3nt: TGTGCCTGGAGTCCCCGGGACAGGGGATTTTCTGGAAACACCATATATTTT

d_gene: TRBD1
j_gene: TRBJ1-4
abundance: NA
v_gene: TRBV4-1
CDR3aa: CASTRTGATTNEKLFF
CDR3nt: TGCGCCAGCACCCGGACAGGGGCGACCACTAATGAAAAACTGTTTTTT

d_gene: TRBD2
j_gene: TRBJ2-3
abundance: once
v_gene: TRBV30
CDR3aa: CAWSVRGGWVTDTQYF
CDR3nt: TGTGCCTGGAGTGTACGGGGGGGCTGGGTCACAGATACGCAGTATTTT

d_gene: NA
j_gene: TRBJ2-1
abundance: few
v_gene: TRBV7-3
CDR3aa: CASSLQAAYNEQFF
CDR3nt: TGTGCCAGCAGCTTACAAGCGGCCTACAATGAGCAGTTCTTC

d_gene: NA
j_gene: TRBJ1-1
abundance: NA
v_gene: TRBV29-1
CDR3aa: CSASGHTEAFF
CDR3nt: TGCAGCGCCTCAGGGCACACTGAAGCTTTCTTT

d_gene: NA
j_gene: TRBJ2-5
abundance: NA
v_gene: TRBV12-3/TRBV12-4
CDR3aa: CASSRRLGVRETQYF
CDR3nt: TGTGCCAGCAGCCGCCGGTTAGGGGTAAGAGAGACCCAGTACTTC

d_gene: NA
j_gene: TRBJ1-1
abundance: NA
v_gene: TRBV9
CDR3aa: CASSVGPSSMNTEAFF
CDR3nt: TGTGCCAGCAGCGTAGGTCCCTCGAGTATGAACACTGAAGCTTTCTTT

d_gene: NA
j_gene: TRBJ1-5
abundance: NA
v_gene: TRBV9
CDR3aa: CASSPGTSGQPQHF
CDR3nt: TGTGCCAGCAGCCCTGGAACATCTGGTCAGCCCCAGCATTTT

d_gene: NA
j_gene: TRBJ1-1
abundance: once
v_gene: TRBV12-3/TRBV12-4
CDR3aa: CASTDGFTEAFF
CDR3nt: TGTGCCAGCACCGACGGATTCACTGAAGCTTTCTTT

d_gene: NA
j_gene: TRBJ1-5
abundance: NA
v_gene: TRBV12-3/TRBV12-4
CDR3aa: CASSLDSGNQPQHF
CDR3nt: TGTGCCAGCAGTTTGGACAGTGGCAATCAGCCCCAGCATTTT

d_gene: NA
j_gene: TRBJ2-7
abundance: once
v_gene: TRBV18
CDR3aa: CASSPPSGDEQYF
CDR3nt: TGTGCCAGCTCACCACCGTCAGGGGACGAGCAGTACTTC